Below, 7 T cell receptor beta chains from the same sample are listed, as sequenced in a study of T cell responses to AZD1222 COVID-19 vaccine. The data were produced by immunoSEQ multiplex PCR, yet TCRdb's version contains in-frame clones alone and is incomplete. Of around 140,000 clones in the sample, about 94% were seen once. The input for sequencing was peripheral blood, taken on day 0 of AZD1222 vaccination. The receptor set was obtained from an adult in good health.

The chain links TRBV19 to TRBJ2-3; 7 nucleotides line up with TRBD1. The CDR3 has 14 residues. V shed 6 bases and J 2 bases; nucleotides not matched to a gene: 5. The V gene's germline CDR1 is LNHDA and CDR2 SQIVND (reference sequence). This CDR3 is CASRTTGITDTQYF. In DNA form, the CDR3 reads TGTGCCAGTAGAACGACAGGGATCACAGATACGCAGTATTTT.

This clone was observed a single time. V and J are TRBV11-2 and TRBJ1-1; D is possibly TRBD1 (5 bases). The CDR3 covers 15 residues. V dropped 2 bases and J dropped 5 bases, with 15 bases sitting between them. Germline-derived CDR1 and CDR2 are SGHAT and FQNNGV. The DNA for the CDR3 is TGTGCCAGCAGCTTAATCTGGGAGGGGCGGACTGAAGCTTTCTTT. It encodes CASSLIWEGRTEAFF.

This clone was counted only a few times. The chain is built from TRBV9 and TRBJ2-1; 7 bases line up with TRBD2. V gave up 0 bases and J gave up 6 bases; unmatched junction bases: 6. The length of the CDR3 is 15 residues. Germline assignment: CDR1 SGDLS and CDR2 YYNGEE. CDR3 sequence reads: CASSVGGRESNEQFF. The CDR3 DNA is TGTGCCAGCAGCGTAGGTGGGAGGGAATCCAATGAGCAGTTCTTC.

V and J are TRBV30 and TRBJ1-2, with D unresolved. CDR3 length: 14 residues. Trimming removed 4 bases at V and 2 bases at J, with 14 bases between. Germline-derived CDR1 and CDR2 are GTSNPN and SVGIG (reference sequence). CDR3 sequence reads: CAWIRFGINYGYTF. The CDR3 nucleotides are TGTGCCTGGATCCGCTTCGGTATCAACTATGGCTACACCTTC.

V and J are TRBV6-2 or TRBV6-3 and TRBJ2-7; 7 bases map to TRBD2. Germline V gene sequence: CDR1 MNHEY, CDR2 SVGEGT. After removal of 6 bases from V and 2 bases from J, the junction contained 13 bases not matched to a gene. The CDR3 totals 16 residues. The CDR3, as DNA: TGTGCCAGCAGCCAAGGCCGGCGGGAGACCACCTACGAGCAGTACTTC. It is translated as CASSQGRRETTYEQYF.

The chain carries TRBV9 and TRBJ2-2; D remains ambiguous. V lost 0 bases and J 3 bases, leaving 3 bases between the germline ends. Germline CDR1 and CDR2: SGDLS and YYNGEE. The CDR3 loop spans 13 amino acids. CDR3 in DNA: TGTGCCAGCAGCGTAGGGGACACCGGGGAGCTGTTTTTT. This translates into CASSVGDTGELFF.

This chain links TRBV28 with TRBJ2-3; 7 positions match TRBD1. Germline V gives CDR1 MDHEN, CDR2 SYDVKM. V shed 5 bases, J shed 0 bases, and the junction held 5 bases outside the gene matches. The CDR3 contains 15 residues. The CDR3 loop is CASSTGTASTDTQYF. CDR3 bases: TGTGCCAGCAGTACCGGGACAGCAAGCACAGATACGCAGTATTTT.